The source of this TCR beta chain is a study of long-term antiretroviral therapy in people with HIV. General study points: Clones expanded before ART dominated the repertoire at all time points. Versus controls, repertoires in people with HIV had narrower CDR3 length ranges. Upon ART, diversity increased but remained lower than transplant donor controls.

Note on this clone: What it binds is unknown.

The immunoSEQ assay was v3.0, run at survey level. The assay was immunoSEQ multiplex PCR, and TCRdb's table has in-frame clones only and misses some. The sample holds about 20,000 clones, 76% seen once. Germline lookup yields CDR1 LNHDA and CDR2 SQIVND (reference sequence). This CDR3 spans 16 amino acids. Germline trimming cut 6 bases from V and 0 bases from J; bases unmatched to any gene: 9. The TCR sequence derives from a woman aged 45 to 65 with HIV. V usage is TRBV19 and J usage is TRBJ1-1; TRBD1 matches 8 bases. Sequencing was performed on unsorted PBMCs, taken nearly 2.6 years before starting antiretroviral therapy. Here the CDR3 reads CASRKQGASMNTEAFF. The DNA for the CDR3 is TGTGCCAGTAGAAAGCAGGGGGCGAGCATGAACACTGAAGCTTTCTTT.